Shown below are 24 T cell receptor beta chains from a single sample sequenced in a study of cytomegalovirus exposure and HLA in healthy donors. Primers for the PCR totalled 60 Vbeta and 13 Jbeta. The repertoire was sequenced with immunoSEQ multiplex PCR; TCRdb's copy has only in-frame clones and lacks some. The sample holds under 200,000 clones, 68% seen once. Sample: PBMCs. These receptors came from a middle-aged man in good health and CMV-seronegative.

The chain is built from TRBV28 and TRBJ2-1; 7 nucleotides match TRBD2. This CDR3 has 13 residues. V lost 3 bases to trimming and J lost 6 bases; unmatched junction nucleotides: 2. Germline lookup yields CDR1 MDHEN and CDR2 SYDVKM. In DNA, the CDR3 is TGTGCCAGCAGTTTTGGACTAGGCAATGAGCAGTTCTTC. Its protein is CASSFGLGNEQFF.

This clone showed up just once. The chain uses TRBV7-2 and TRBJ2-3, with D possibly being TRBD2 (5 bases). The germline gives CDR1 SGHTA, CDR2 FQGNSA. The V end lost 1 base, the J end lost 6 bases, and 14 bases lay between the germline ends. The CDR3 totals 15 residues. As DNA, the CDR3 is TGTGCCAGCAGCTTAGGGGTGACTACCACCGATACGCAGTATTTT. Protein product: CASSLGVTTTDTQYF.

CDR3 nucleotides: TGTGCCAGCAGCTTATTAGGTGGGGGGACTGAAGCTTTCTTT. Amino acid sequence: CASSLLGGGTEAFF. This chain uses TRBV7-2 with TRBJ1-1, with D perhaps TRBD1 (5 bases). CDR3 length: 14 amino acids. V was clipped by 2 bases and J by 5 bases, with 12 bases between them. The germline V gene has CDR1 SGHTA and CDR2 FQGNSA.

The CDR3 region has the DNA TGTGCCAGCAGCATGGGAGGACTAGGCCCGCTAAGGCAGTATTTT. As protein: CASSMGGLGPLRQYF. The chain employs TRBV7-6 and TRBJ2-3; 7 bases are a match to TRBD2. CDR3 size: 15 residues. Germline loops: CDR1 SGHVS, CDR2 FNYEAQ. The J segment lost 11 bases and the V segment lost 5 bases, leaving 16 bases of the junction unmatched.

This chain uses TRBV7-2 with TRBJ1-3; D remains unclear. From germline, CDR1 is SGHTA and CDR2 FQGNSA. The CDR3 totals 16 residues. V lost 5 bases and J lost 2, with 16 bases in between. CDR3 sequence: CASSPSSSRAGNTIYF. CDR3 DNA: TGTGCCAGCAGCCCTTCGAGTTCCCGGGCTGGAAACACCATATATTTT.

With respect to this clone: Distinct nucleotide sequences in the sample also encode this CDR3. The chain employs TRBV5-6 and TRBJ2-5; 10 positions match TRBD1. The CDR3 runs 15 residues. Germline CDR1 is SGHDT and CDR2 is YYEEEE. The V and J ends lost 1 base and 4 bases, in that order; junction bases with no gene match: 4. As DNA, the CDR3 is TGTGCCAGCAGCTTGAGGACAGGGGGTGGAGAGACCCAGTACTTC. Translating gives CASSLRTGGGETQYF.

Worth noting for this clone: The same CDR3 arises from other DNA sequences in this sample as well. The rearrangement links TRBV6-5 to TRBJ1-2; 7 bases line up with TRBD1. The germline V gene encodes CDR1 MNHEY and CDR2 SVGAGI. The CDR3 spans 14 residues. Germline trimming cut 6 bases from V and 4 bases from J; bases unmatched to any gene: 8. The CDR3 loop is CASSPHTGVYGYTF. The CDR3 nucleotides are TGTGCCAGCAGCCCGCATACAGGGGTCTATGGCTACACCTTC.

DNA of the CDR3: TGCGCCAGCAGCCAAGAAAGTAGGGACAGGCCGAAGTTCTTC. This gives the protein CASSQESRDRPKFF. This chain links TRBV4-1 with TRBJ2-1, with 8 bases lining up with TRBD1. Trimming at V came to 0 bases and at J to 14 bases, leaving 9 bases not matched to a gene. The length of the CDR3 is 14 residues. In germline, CDR1 is MGHRA, CDR2 YSYEKL.

In nucleotides, the CDR3 is TGTGCCAGGGCAGGGATCCCCAATGAAAAACTGTTTTTT. Amino acid sequence: CARAGIPNEKLFF. V and J are TRBV6-1 and TRBJ1-4; a weak D match, TRBD1 (5 bases). Trimming left V 9 bases short and J 5 bases short, with 13 bases between. The CDR3 covers 13 residues. In germline, CDR1 is MNHNS, CDR2 SASEGT.

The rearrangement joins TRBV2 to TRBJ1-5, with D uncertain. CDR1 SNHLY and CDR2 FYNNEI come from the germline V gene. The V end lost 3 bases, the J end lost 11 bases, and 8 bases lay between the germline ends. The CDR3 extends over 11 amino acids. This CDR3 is CASSDGATQHF. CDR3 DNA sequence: TGTGCCAGCAGTGATGGAGCGACCCAGCATTTT.

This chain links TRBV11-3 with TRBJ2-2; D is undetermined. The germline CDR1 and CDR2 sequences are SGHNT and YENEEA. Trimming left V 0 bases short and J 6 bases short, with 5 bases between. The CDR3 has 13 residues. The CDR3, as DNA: TGTGCCAGCAGCTTAGACCGGGCCGGGGAGCTGTTTTTT. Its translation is CASSLDRAGELFF. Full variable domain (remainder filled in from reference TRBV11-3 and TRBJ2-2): EAGVVQSPRYKIIEKKQPVAFWCNPISGHNTLYWYLQNLGQGPELLIRYENEEAVDDSQLPKDRFSAERLKGVDSTLKIQPAELGDSAVYLCASSLDRAGELFFGEGSRLTVL.

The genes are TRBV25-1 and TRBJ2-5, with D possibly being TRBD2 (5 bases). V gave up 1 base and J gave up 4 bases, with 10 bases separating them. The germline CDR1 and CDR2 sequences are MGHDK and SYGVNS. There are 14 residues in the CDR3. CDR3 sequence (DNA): TGTGCCAGCAGTGAATCGAGGGCGGTAGAGACCCAGTACTTC. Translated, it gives CASSESRAVETQYF.

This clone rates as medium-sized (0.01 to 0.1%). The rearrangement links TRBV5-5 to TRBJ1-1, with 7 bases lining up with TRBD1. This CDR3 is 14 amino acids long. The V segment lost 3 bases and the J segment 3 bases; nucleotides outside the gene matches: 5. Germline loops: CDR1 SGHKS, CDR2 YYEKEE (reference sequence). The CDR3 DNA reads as TGTGCCAGCAGCTCTACAGGGGTGTACACTGAAGCTTTCTTT. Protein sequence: CASSSTGVYTEAFF.

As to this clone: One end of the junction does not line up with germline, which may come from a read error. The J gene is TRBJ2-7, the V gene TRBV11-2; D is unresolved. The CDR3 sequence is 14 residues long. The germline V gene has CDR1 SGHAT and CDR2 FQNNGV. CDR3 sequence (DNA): TGTGCCAGCAGCCCCTTGCGAGGATCCTACGAGCGGTACTTC. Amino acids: CASSPLRGSYERYF.

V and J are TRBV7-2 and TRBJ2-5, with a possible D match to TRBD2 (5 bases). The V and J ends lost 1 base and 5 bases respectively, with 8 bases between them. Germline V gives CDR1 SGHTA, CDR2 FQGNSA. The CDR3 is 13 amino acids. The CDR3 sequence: CASSLVRGETQYF. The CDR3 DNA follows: TGTGCCAGCAGCTTAGTACGCGGGGAGACCCAGTACTTC.

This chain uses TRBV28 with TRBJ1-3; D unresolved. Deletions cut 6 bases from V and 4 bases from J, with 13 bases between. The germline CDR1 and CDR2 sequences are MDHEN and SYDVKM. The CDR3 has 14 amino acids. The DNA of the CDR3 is TGTGCCAGCAGGCGGCTGGGGAGCGGAAACACCATATATTTT. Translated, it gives CASRRLGSGNTIYF.

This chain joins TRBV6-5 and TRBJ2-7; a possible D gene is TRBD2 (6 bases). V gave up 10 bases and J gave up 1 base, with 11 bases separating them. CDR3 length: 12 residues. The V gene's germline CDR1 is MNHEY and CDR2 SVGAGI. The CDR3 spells CATGGNSYEQYF. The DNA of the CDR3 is TGTGCCACGGGCGGGAATTCCTACGAGCAGTACTTC.

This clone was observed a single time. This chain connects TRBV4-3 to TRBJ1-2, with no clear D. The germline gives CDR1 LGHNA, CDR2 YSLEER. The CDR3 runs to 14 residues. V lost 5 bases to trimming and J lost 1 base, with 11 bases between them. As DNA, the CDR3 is TGCGCCAGCAGCTTTCGGGGATTTAACTATGGCTACACCTTC. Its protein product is CASSFRGFNYGYTF.

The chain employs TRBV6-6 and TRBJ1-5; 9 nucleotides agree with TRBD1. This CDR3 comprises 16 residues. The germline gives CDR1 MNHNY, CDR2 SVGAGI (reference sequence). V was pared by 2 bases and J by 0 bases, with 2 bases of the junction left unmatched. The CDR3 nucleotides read TGTGCCAGCAGTTACGCGACAGGGGGTAGCAATCAGCCCCAGCATTTT. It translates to CASSYATGGSNQPQHF.

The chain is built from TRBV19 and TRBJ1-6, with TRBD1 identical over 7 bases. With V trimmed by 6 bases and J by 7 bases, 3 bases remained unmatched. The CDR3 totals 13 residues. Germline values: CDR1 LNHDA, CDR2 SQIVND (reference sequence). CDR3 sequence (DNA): TGTGCCAGTAGGACAGGGTGGAATTCACCCCTCCACTTT. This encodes CASRTGWNSPLHF.

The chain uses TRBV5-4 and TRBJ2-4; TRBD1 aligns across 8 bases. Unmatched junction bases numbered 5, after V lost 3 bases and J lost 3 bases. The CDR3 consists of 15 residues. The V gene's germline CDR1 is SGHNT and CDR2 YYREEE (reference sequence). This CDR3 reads CASSSDRVDKNIQYF. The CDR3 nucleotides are TGTGCCAGCAGCTCGGACAGGGTTGACAAAAACATTCAGTACTTC.

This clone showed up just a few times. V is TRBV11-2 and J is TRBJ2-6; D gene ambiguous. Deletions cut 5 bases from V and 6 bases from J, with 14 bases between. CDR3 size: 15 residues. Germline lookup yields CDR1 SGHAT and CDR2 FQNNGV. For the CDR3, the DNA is TGTGCCAGCAGCCCTCAACGTCCAGAGGCCAACGTCCTGACTTTC. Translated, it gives CASSPQRPEANVLTF.

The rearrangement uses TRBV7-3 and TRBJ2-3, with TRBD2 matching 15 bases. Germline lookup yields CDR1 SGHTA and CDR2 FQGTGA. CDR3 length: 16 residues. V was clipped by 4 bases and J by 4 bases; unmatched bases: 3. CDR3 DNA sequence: TGTGCCAGCAGCTCGGGACTAGCGGGGGGCCCAGATACGCAGTATTTT. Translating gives CASSSGLAGGPDTQYF.

CDR3 protein: CASSPGGRSYEQYF. In DNA form, the CDR3 reads TGTGCCAGCAGTCCAGGGGGGAGGTCCTACGAGCAGTACTTC. The chain recombines TRBV2 with TRBJ2-7; possible D gene TRBD1, 7 bases. Germline CDR1 SNHLY, CDR2 FYNNEI. Between the trimmed V and J ends, which lost 5 bases and 1 base, there was a span of 12 bases. The CDR3 loop spans 14 amino acids.